The rows below give T cell receptor beta chains drawn from one sample of a study of shared clonotypes between healthy human individuals. Here immunoSEQ multiplex PCR was the method, and the copy in TCRdb shows in-frame clones only, minus some. Among some 740,000 clones listed, around 92% were seen once. The sequencing input was naive CD8+ T cells sorted from blood. The receptors shown here come from a man aged 25 to 45 in good health. The CDR3 runs from the conserved cysteine through the conserved F or W. Fields, in order: D gene, clone size, J gene, V gene, CDR3 protein, CDR3 DNA. A D gene is named only where the DNA matches it firmly. Expanded clones get a size class; other rows say once, few or many, or leave the size out.

d_gene: TRBD2
abundance: NA
j_gene: TRBJ2-1
v_gene: TRBV7-2
CDR3aa: CASSFVLAGAYNEQFF
CDR3nt: TGTGCCAGCAGCTTTGTCTTAGCGGGAGCCTACAATGAGCAGTTCTTC

d_gene: TRBD1
abundance: once
j_gene: TRBJ2-5
v_gene: TRBV7-9
CDR3aa: CASSSSGQGTQYF
CDR3nt: TGTGCCAGCAGCTCCTCGGGACAGGGGACCCAGTACTTC

d_gene: TRBD2
abundance: many
j_gene: TRBJ2-3
v_gene: TRBV6-1
CDR3aa: CASSGGRATDTQYF
CDR3nt: TGTGCCAGCAGTGGCGGGAGGGCCACAGATACGCAGTATTTT

d_gene: NA
abundance: NA
j_gene: TRBJ2-7
v_gene: TRBV5-1
CDR3aa: CASSPLRDSPYEQYF
CDR3nt: TGCGCCAGCAGCCCGCTTAGGGACTCTCCTTACGAGCAGTACTTC

d_gene: NA
abundance: NA
j_gene: TRBJ1-5
v_gene: TRBV4-1
CDR3aa: CASSQVRTDYSNQPQHF
CDR3nt: TGCGCCAGCAGCCAAGTTCGGACAGACTATAGCAATCAGCCCCAGCATTTT

d_gene: TRBD1
abundance: NA
j_gene: TRBJ1-1
v_gene: TRBV9
CDR3aa: CASSVGQGATEAFF
CDR3nt: TGTGCCAGCAGCGTAGGCCAGGGGGCCACTGAAGCTTTCTTT

d_gene: TRBD2
abundance: NA
j_gene: TRBJ2-5
v_gene: TRBV7-8
CDR3aa: CASSSLTSGRERETQYF
CDR3nt: TGTGCCAGCAGCTCTTTGACTAGCGGGAGGGAAAGGGAGACCCAGTACTTC

d_gene: TRBD1
abundance: NA
j_gene: TRBJ1-2
v_gene: TRBV29-1
CDR3aa: CSVDNRGYGYGYTF
CDR3nt: TGCAGCGTTGACAACAGGGGTTATGGCTATGGCTACACCTTC

d_gene: TRBD2
abundance: NA
j_gene: TRBJ2-7
v_gene: TRBV14
CDR3aa: CASSQVGLAAVEQYF
CDR3nt: TGTGCCAGCAGCCAAGTTGGACTAGCGGCGGTCGAGCAGTACTTC

d_gene: TRBD1
abundance: NA
j_gene: TRBJ1-1
v_gene: TRBV5-1
CDR3aa: CASSLLGQREAFF
CDR3nt: TGCGCCAGCAGCTTGTTGGGACAGAGAGAAGCTTTCTTT

d_gene: TRBD2
abundance: NA
j_gene: TRBJ2-1
v_gene: TRBV11-3
CDR3aa: CASSARTSGSWNEQFF
CDR3nt: TGTGCCAGCAGCGCCCGGACTAGCGGGAGTTGGAATGAGCAGTTCTTC

d_gene: NA
abundance: NA
j_gene: TRBJ2-1
v_gene: TRBV27
CDR3aa: CASSLFGWSYNEQFF
CDR3nt: TGTGCCAGCAGTTTATTCGGATGGTCCTACAATGAGCAGTTCTTC

d_gene: TRBD2
abundance: NA
j_gene: TRBJ2-1
v_gene: TRBV5-1
CDR3aa: CASSQSGRGANEQFF
CDR3nt: TGCGCCAGCAGCCAAAGCGGGAGAGGGGCCAATGAGCAGTTCTTC

d_gene: NA
abundance: NA
j_gene: TRBJ2-6
v_gene: TRBV7-2
CDR3aa: CASSLGHSGANVLTF
CDR3nt: TGTGCCAGCAGCTTAGGTCACTCTGGGGCCAACGTCCTGACTTTC

d_gene: TRBD1
abundance: once
j_gene: TRBJ2-7
v_gene: TRBV29-1
CDR3aa: CSVTPPGQGYEQYF
CDR3nt: TGCAGCGTCACGCCGCCGGGACAGGGTTACGAGCAGTACTTC

d_gene: TRBD2
abundance: NA
j_gene: TRBJ2-3
v_gene: TRBV13
CDR3aa: CASSLRLAGTDTQYF
CDR3nt: TGTGCCAGCAGCCTAAGACTAGCGGGTACAGATACGCAGTATTTT